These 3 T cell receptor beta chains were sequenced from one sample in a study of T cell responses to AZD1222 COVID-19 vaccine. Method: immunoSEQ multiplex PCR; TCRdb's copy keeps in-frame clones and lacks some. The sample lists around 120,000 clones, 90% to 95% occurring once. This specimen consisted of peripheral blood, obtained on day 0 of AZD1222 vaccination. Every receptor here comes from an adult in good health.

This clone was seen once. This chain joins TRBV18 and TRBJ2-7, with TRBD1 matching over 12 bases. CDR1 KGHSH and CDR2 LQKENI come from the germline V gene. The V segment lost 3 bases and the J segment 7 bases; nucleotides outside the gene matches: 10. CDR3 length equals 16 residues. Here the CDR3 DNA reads TGTGCCAGCTCACCGTCGACCGGGACAGGGGGCTCGGAGCAGTACTTC. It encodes CASSPSTGTGGSEQYF.

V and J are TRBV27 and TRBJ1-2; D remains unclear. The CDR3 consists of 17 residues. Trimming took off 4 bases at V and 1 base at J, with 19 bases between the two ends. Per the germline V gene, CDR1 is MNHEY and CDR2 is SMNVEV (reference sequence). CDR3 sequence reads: CASSYTDLGIGNYGYTF. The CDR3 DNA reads TGTGCCAGCAGTTACACGGATTTGGGGATTGGTAACTATGGCTACACCTTC.

The CDR3 DNA follows: TGTGCCAGCAGCTTAGAGGGGGGTTCTGGCTACACCTTC. Translated, it gives CASSLEGGSGYTF. V usage is TRBV7-9 and J usage is TRBJ1-2, with D tentatively TRBD1 (6 bases). CDR1 and CDR2 (germline): SEHNR, FQNEAQ (reference sequence). The CDR3 covers 13 residues. V was cut by 1 base and J by 7 bases, with 10 bases left in between.